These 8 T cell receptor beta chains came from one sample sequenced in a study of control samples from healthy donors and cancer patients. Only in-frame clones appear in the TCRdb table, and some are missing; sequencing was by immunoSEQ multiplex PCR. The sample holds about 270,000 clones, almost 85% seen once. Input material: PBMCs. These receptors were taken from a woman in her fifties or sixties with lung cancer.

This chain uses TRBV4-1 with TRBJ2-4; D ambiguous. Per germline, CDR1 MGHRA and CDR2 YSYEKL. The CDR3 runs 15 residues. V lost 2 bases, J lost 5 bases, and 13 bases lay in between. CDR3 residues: CASSQFPGYENIQYF. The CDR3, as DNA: TGCGCCAGCAGCCAATTTCCAGGATACGAAAACATTCAGTACTTC.

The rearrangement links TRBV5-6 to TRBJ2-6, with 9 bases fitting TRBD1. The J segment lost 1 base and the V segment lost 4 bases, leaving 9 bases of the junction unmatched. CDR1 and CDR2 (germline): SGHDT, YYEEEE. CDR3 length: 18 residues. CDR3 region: CASSGQGTGGSGANVLTF. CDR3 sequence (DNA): TGTGCCAGCAGCGGACAGGGGACCGGGGGGTCTGGGGCCAACGTCCTGACTTTC.

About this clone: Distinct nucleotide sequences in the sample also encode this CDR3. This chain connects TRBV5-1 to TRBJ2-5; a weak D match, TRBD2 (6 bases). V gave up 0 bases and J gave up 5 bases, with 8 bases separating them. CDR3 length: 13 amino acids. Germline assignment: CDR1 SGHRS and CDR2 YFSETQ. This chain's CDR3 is CASSLARGETQYF. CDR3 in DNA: TGCGCCAGCAGCTTGGCCCGGGGGGAGACCCAGTACTTC.

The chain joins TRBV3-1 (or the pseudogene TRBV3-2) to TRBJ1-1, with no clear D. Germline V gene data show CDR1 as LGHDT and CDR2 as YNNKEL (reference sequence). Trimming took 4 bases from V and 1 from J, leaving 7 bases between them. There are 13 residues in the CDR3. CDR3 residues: CASSLLQNTEAFF. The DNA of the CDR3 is TGTGCCAGCAGCCTTTTACAGAACACTGAAGCTTTCTTT.

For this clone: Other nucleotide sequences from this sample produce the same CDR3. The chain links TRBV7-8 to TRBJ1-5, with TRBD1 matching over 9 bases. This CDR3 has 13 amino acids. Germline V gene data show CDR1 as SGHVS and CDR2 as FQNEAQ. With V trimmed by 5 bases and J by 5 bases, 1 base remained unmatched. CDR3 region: CASSRDRDQPQHF. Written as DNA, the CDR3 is TGTGCCAGCAGCAGGGACAGGGATCAGCCCCAGCATTTT.

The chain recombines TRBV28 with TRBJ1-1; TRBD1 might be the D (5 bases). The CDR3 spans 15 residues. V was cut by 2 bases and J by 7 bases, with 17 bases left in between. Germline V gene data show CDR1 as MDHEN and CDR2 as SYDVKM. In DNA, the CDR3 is TGTGCCAGCAGTTTAATCCCGGGGGGGAGCATTGAAGCTTTCTTT. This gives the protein CASSLIPGGSIEAFF.

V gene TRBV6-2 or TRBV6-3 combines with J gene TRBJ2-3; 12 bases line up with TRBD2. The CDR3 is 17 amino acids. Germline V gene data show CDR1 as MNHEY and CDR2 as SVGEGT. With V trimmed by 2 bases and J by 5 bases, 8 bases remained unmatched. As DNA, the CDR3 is TGTGCCAGCAGTTACCCTCTAGCGGGAGGGCCAGAAGATACGCAGTATTTT. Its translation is CASSYPLAGGPEDTQYF.

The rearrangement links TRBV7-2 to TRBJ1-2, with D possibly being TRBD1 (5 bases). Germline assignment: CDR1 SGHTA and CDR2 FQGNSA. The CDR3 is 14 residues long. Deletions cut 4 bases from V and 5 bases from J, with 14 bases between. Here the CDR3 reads CASSSSRGGYGYTF. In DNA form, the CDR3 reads TGTGCCAGCAGCTCCAGCCGGGGCGGGTATGGCTACACCTTC.